This T cell receptor beta chain comes out of a study of control samples from healthy donors and cancer patients. Clones were read by immunoSEQ multiplex PCR, and TCRdb kept only the in-frame ones, dropping some. The sample holds 110,000 to 150,000 clones, under 95% seen once. This clone was seen a single time. After removal of 5 bases from V and 2 bases from J, the junction contained 2 bases not matched to a gene. The germline gives CDR1 SGHAT, CDR2 FQNNGV. The CDR3 consists of 14 residues. The V call is TRBV11-2, the J call TRBJ2-3; 9 nucleotides agree with TRBD1. This TCR derives from a man aged 18 to 29 in good health. The sample consisted of blood. CDR3 nucleotides: TGTGCCAGCAGCCGGGACAGGGCCACAGATACGCAGTATTTT. This sequence encodes CASSRDRATDTQYF.